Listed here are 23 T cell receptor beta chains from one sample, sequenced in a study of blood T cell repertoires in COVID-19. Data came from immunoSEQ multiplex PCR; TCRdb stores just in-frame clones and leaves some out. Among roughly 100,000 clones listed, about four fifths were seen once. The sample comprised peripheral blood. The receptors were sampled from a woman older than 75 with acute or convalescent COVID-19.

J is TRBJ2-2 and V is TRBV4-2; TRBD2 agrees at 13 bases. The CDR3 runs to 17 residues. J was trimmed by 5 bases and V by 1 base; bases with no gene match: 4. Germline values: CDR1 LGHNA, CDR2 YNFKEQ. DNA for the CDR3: TGTGCCAGCAGCCAAGGGGGACTAGCGGGACTAACCGGGGAGCTGTTTTTT. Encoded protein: CASSQGGLAGLTGELFF.

As DNA, the CDR3 is TGCGCCAGCAGACCGCTAGCGGGTACAGATACGCAGTATTTT. Amino acids: CASRPLAGTDTQYF. This chain connects TRBV5-1 to TRBJ2-3; 8 bases agree with TRBD2. After removal of 5 bases from V and 3 bases from J, the junction contained 5 bases not matched to a gene. The CDR3 covers 14 residues. Germline V gene sequence: CDR1 SGHRS, CDR2 YFSETQ.

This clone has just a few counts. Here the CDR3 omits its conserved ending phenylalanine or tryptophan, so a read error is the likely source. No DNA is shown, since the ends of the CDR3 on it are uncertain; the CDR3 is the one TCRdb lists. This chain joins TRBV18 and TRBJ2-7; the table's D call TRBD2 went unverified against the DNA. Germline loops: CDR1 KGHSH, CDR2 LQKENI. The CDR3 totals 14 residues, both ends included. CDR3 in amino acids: CASSPREQSGGLST.

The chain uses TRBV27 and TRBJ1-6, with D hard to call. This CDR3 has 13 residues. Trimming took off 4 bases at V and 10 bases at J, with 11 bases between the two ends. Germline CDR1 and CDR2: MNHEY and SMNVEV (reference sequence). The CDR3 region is CASSWANPSPLHF. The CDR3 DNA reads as TGTGCCAGCAGTTGGGCGAATCCCTCACCCCTCCACTTT.

DNA of the CDR3: TGTGCCAGTAGTAGGCAGAGGGATCAGCCCCAGCATTTT. It codes for CASSRQRDQPQHF. The J gene is TRBJ1-5, the V gene TRBV19; D ambiguous. The length of the CDR3 is 13 residues. V was trimmed by 4 bases and J by 5 bases, leaving 9 bases between them. From germline, CDR1 is LNHDA and CDR2 SQIVND (reference sequence).

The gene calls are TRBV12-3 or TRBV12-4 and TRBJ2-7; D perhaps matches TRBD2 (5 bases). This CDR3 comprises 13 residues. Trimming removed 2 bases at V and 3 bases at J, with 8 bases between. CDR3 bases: TGTGCCAGCAGTTTAACCGGGAACTACGAGCAGTACTTC. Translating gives CASSLTGNYEQYF.

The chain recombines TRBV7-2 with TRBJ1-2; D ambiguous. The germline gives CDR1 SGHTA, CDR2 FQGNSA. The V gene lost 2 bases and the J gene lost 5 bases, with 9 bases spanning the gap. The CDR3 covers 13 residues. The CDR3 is CASSLQLKYGYTF. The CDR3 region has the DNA TGTGCCAGCAGCTTACAGTTGAAGTATGGCTACACCTTC.

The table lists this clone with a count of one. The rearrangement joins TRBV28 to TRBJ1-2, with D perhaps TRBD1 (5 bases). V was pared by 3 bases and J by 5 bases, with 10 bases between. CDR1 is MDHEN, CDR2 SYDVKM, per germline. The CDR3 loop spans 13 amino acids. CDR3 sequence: CASSLGDSYGYTF. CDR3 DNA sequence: TGTGCCAGCAGTTTGGGGGACTCTTATGGCTACACCTTC.

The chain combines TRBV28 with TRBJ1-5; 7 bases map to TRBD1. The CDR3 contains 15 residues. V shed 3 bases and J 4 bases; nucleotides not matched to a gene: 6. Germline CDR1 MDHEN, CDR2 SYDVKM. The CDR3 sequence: CASSLPDRENQPQHF. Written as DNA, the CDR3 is TGTGCCAGCAGTTTGCCAGACAGGGAAAATCAGCCCCAGCATTTT.

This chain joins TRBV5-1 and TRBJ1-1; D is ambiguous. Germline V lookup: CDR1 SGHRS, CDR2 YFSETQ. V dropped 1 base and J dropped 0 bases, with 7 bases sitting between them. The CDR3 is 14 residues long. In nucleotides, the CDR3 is TGCGCCAGCAGCTTGTTGAAGCTGAACACTGAAGCTTTCTTT. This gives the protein CASSLLKLNTEAFF.

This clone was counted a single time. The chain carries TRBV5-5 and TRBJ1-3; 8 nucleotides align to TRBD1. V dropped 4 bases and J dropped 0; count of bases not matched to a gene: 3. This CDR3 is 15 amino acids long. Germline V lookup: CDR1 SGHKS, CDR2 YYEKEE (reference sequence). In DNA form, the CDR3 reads TGTGCCAGCAGCCCGGACAGGGACTCTGGAAACACCATATATTTT. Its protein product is CASSPDRDSGNTIYF.

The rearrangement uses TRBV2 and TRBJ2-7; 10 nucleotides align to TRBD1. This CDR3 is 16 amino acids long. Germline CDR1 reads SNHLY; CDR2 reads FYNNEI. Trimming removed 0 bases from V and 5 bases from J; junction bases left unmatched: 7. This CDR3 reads CASSEARGTGVDEQYF. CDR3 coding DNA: TGTGCCAGCAGTGAAGCGCGGGGGACAGGGGTCGACGAGCAGTACTTC.

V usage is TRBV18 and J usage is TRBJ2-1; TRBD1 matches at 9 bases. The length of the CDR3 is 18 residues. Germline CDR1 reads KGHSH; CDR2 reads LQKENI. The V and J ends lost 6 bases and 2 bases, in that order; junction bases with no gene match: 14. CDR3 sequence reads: CASSPGTGLLWAYNEQFF. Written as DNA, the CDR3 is TGTGCCAGCTCCCCGGGGACAGGGCTCTTGTGGGCCTACAATGAGCAGTTCTTC.

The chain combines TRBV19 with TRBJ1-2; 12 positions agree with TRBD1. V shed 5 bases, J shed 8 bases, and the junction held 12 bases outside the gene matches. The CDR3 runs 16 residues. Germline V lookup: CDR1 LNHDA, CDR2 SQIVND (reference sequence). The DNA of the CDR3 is TGTGCCAGTAGTTCCCTGCGGGGACAGGGGGCGCAGGGCTACACCTTC. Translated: CASSSLRGQGAQGYTF.

CDR3 DNA sequence: TGTGCCAGTAGTATAGCGACTAGCGCTGCCTACAATGAGCAGTTCTTC. Translated, it gives CASSIATSAAYNEQFF. The V gene is TRBV19, the J gene TRBJ2-1; TRBD2 agrees at 8 bases. CDR3 size: 16 residues. Germline lookup yields CDR1 LNHDA and CDR2 SQIVND (reference sequence). With V trimmed by 1 base and J by 2 bases, 4 bases remained unmatched.

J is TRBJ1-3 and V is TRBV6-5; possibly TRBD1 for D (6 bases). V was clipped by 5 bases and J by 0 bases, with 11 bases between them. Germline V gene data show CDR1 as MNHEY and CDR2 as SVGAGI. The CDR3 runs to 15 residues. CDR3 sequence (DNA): TGTGCCAGCAGTACGGACAGCTTCTCTGGAAACACCATATATTTT. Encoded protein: CASSTDSFSGNTIYF.

DNA of the CDR3: TGTGCCAGTAGTATCGGGAGGACAGCCACTGAAGCTTTCTTT. It is translated as CASSIGRTATEAFF. The chain carries TRBV19 and TRBJ1-1; the D gene is possibly TRBD1 (6 bases). V lost 3 bases and J 4 bases, leaving 12 bases between the germline ends. The CDR3 has 14 residues. Germline V lookup: CDR1 LNHDA, CDR2 SQIVND (reference sequence). Combining the CDR3 with reference TRBV19 and TRBJ1-1 gives the whole variable domain DGGITQSPKYLFRKEGQNVTLSCEQNLNHDAMYWYRQDPGQGLRLIYYSQIVNDFQKGDIAEGYSVSREKKESFPLTVTSAQKNPTAFYLCASSIGRTATEAFFGQGTRLTVV.

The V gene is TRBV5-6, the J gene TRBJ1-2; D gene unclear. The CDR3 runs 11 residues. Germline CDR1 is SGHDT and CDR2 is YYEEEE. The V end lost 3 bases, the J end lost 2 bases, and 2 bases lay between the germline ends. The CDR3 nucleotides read TGTGCCAGCAGCTCAAACTATGGCTACACCTTC. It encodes CASSSNYGYTF.

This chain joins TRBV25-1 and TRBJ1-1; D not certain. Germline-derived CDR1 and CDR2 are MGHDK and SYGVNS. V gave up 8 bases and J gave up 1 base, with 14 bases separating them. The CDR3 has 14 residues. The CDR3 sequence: CASSYDTWNTEAFF. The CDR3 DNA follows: TGTGCCAGCTCCTACGACACTTGGAACACTGAAGCTTTCTTT.

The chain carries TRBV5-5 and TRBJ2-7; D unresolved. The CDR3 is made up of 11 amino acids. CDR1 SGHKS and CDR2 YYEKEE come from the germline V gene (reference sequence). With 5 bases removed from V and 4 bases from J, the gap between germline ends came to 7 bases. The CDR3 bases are TGTGCCAGCAGTTTACAGTACGAGCAGTACTTC. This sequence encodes CASSLQYEQYF.

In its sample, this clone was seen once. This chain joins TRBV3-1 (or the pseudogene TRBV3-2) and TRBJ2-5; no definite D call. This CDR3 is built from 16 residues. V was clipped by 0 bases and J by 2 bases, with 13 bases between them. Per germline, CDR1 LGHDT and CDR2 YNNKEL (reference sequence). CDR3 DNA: TGTGCCAGCAGCCAAGAAGCTGCGGCCGGGCAAGAGACCCAGTACTTC. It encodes CASSQEAAAGQETQYF.

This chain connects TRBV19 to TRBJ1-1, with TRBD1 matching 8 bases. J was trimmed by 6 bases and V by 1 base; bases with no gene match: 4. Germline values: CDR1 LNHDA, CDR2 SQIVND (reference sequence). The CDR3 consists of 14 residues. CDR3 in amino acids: CASSIAAGGPEAFF. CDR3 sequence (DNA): TGTGCCAGTAGTATAGCAGCAGGGGGCCCTGAAGCTTTCTTT.

The CDR3 loop is CASSSPSTNEKLFF. The DNA of the CDR3 is TGTGCCAGCAGTTCCCCAAGCACTAATGAAAAACTGTTTTTT. The chain links TRBV28 to TRBJ1-4, with no clear D. V lost 4 bases to trimming and J lost 2 bases, with 8 bases between them. Germline lookup yields CDR1 MDHEN and CDR2 SYDVKM. The CDR3 contains 14 residues.